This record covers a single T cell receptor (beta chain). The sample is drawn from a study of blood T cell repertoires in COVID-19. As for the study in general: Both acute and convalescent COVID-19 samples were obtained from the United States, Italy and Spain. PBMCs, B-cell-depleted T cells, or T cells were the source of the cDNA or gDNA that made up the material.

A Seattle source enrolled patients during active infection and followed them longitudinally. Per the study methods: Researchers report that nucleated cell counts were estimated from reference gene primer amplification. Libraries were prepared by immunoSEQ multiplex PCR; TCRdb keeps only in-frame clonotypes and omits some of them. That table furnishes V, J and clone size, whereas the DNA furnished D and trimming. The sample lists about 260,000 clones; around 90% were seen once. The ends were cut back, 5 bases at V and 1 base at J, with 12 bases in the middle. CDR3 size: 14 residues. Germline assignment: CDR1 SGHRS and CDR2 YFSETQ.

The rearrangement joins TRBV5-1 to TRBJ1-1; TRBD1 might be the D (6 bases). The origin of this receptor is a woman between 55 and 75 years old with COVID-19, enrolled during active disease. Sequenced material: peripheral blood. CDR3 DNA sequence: TGCGCCAGCAGATCTGGACAGCAGAACACTGAAGCTTTCTTT. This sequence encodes CASRSGQQNTEAFF.